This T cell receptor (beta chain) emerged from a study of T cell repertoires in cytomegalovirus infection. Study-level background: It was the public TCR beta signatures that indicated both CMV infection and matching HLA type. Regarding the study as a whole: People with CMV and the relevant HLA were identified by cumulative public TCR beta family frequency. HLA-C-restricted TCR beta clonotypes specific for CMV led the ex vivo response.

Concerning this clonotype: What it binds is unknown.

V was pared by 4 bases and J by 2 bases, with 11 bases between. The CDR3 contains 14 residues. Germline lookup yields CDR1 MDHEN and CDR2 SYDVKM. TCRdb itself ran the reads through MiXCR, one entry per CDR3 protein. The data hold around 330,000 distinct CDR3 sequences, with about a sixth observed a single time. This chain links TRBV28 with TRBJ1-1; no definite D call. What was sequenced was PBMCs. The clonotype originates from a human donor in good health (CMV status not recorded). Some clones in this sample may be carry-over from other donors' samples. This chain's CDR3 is CASSSRWDNTEAFF. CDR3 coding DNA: TGTGCCAGCAGTTCCCGCTGGGATAACACTGAAGCTTTCTTT.